The 16 T cell receptor beta chains below come from one sample, sequenced in a study of blood T cell repertoires in COVID-19. TCRdb keeps only in-frame clones here, not all; method: immunoSEQ multiplex PCR. This sample yields 150,000 to 200,000 clones, of which 80% to 90% are seen a single time; around 2.7% belongs to the top ten. What was sequenced was peripheral blood. These receptor sequences come from a man aged 40-50 years with active or convalescent COVID-19.

The chain uses TRBV5-1 and TRBJ2-6, with D possibly being TRBD2 (5 bases). The germline gives CDR1 SGHRS, CDR2 YFSETQ. V was cut by 0 bases and J by 0 bases, with 7 bases left in between. This CDR3 has 16 residues. CDR3 sequence: CASSLDGNSGANVLTF. CDR3 DNA sequence: TGCGCCAGCAGCTTGGACGGGAACTCTGGGGCCAACGTCCTGACTTTC.

This chain connects TRBV6-5 to TRBJ1-1; TRBD1 matches at 7 bases. The length of the CDR3 is 13 residues. In germline, CDR1 is MNHEY, CDR2 SVGAGI. J lost 6 bases, V lost 6 bases, and 7 bases had no gene match. The CDR3 reads CASRMTGRPEAFF. CDR3 nucleotides: TGTGCCAGCAGAATGACAGGGAGGCCTGAAGCTTTCTTT.

This chain connects TRBV4-3 to TRBJ2-7; TRBD1 matches 10 bases. This CDR3 has 15 residues. Germline loops: CDR1 LGHNA, CDR2 YSLEER. V lost 0 bases, J lost 4 bases, and 3 bases stayed unmatched. The CDR3 here is CASSQDWGQGYEQYF. The DNA of the CDR3 is TGCGCCAGCAGCCAAGATTGGGGACAGGGGTACGAGCAGTACTTC.

This chain's CDR3 is CASSRSDRGDTQYF. The CDR3 DNA reads TGTGCCAGCAGCCGCAGTGACCGGGGGGATACCCAGTACTTC. The genes are TRBV3-1 (or the pseudogene TRBV3-2) and TRBJ2-5; 7 bases match TRBD2. V trimming: 4 bases; J trimming: 8 bases; junction bases outside the gene matches: 10. Germline CDR1 LGHDT, CDR2 YNNKEL (reference sequence). This CDR3 spans 14 amino acids.

V gene TRBV5-5 combines with J gene TRBJ2-7; D is possibly TRBD1 (6 bases). CDR1 and CDR2 from the germline V gene are SGHKS and YYEKEE (reference sequence). The CDR3 loop spans 14 amino acids. V lost 4 bases and J 3 bases, leaving 14 bases between the germline ends. This chain's CDR3 is CASSRGHDNYEQYF. In nucleotides, the CDR3 is TGTGCCAGCAGCCGGGGACACGATAACTACGAGCAGTACTTC.

V is TRBV12-3 or TRBV12-4 and J is TRBJ2-3, with D perhaps matching TRBD1 (6 bases). Trimming pared 5 bases from V and 9 bases from J, leaving 9 bases between. This CDR3 contains 11 residues. The CDR3 region has the DNA TGTGCCAGCAGTCAAACAGGGACGCAGTATTTT. Protein: CASSQTGTQYF.

The rearrangement joins TRBV30 to TRBJ1-5; weak D call: TRBD1 (5 bases). CDR3 length: 15 amino acids. Per germline, CDR1 GTSNPN and CDR2 SVGIG (reference sequence). V was pared by 5 bases and J by 5 bases, with 19 bases between. CDR3 in DNA: TGTGCCTGGGACAACCGAGAAGGGGTTTATCAGCCCCAGCATTTT. Protein: CAWDNREGVYQPQHF.

This chain links TRBV13 with TRBJ2-3, with 8 positions matching TRBD1. J gave up 4 bases and V 3 bases, and 6 bases lay outside the gene matches. The CDR3 is 15 residues long. Germline-derived CDR1 and CDR2 are PRHDT and FYEKMQ (reference sequence). The CDR3 loop is CASSLAGGIADTQYF. The CDR3 nucleotides read TGTGCCAGCAGCTTGGCAGGGGGCATCGCAGATACGCAGTATTTT.

The CDR3 nucleotides read TGCGCCAGCAGCTTGGAACCAGGGGCAAGTAATTCACCCCTCCACTTT. It yields the protein CASSLEPGASNSPLHF. The chain combines TRBV5-1 with TRBJ1-6; D may be TRBD1 (6 bases). This CDR3 comprises 16 residues. Germline V gene lookup returns CDR1 SGHRS and CDR2 YFSETQ. V was clipped by 0 bases and J by 6 bases, with 13 bases between them.

J is TRBJ1-2 and V is TRBV5-1; the D gene is possibly TRBD1 (5 bases). This CDR3 spans 12 amino acids. V lost 4 bases and J 5 bases, leaving 9 bases between the germline ends. Germline V lookup: CDR1 SGHRS, CDR2 YFSETQ. CDR3 bases: TGCGCCAGCAGCCCAGGGTATTATGGCTACACCTTC. Its protein is CASSPGYYGYTF.

The chain couples TRBV12-3 or TRBV12-4 to TRBJ1-4; 9 bases align to TRBD1. The length of the CDR3 is 13 residues. V shed 6 bases and J 8 bases; nucleotides not matched to a gene: 4. CDR3: CASRQGAQEKLFF. The CDR3 coding sequence is TGTGCCAGCAGACAGGGGGCGCAAGAAAAACTGTTTTTT.

Only a few counts were recorded for this clone. The J gene is TRBJ1-4, the V gene TRBV27, with 11 bases lining up with TRBD1. This CDR3 is built from 16 residues. V shed 6 bases and J 8 bases; nucleotides not matched to a gene: 11. Germline CDR1 MNHEY, CDR2 SMNVEV (reference sequence). CDR3 nucleotides: TGTGCCAGCAGCCGGGACAGGGGGTCAGGAGAGGAAAAACTGTTTTTT. Its translation: CASSRDRGSGEEKLFF. Full variable domain (rest looked up from reference TRBV27 and TRBJ1-4): EAQVTQNPRYLITVTGKKLTVTCSQNMNHEYMSWYRQDPGLGLRQIYYSMNVEVTDKGDVPEGYKVSRKEKRNFPLILESPSPNQTSLYFCASSRDRGSGEEKLFFGSGTQLSVL.

The sample holds one count of this clone. The chain is built from TRBV28 and TRBJ2-3, with unresolved D. V gave up 5 bases and J gave up 6 bases, with 12 bases separating them. The CDR3 is 13 amino acids. Germline V gives CDR1 MDHEN, CDR2 SYDVKM. CDR3 sequence reads: CASSGLSEDTQYF. In DNA, the CDR3 is TGTGCCAGCAGTGGGCTATCTGAGGATACGCAGTATTTT.

The rearrangement joins TRBV30 to TRBJ2-7; tentative D call: TRBD2 (6 bases). There are 13 residues in the CDR3. Trimming stripped 0 bases from V and 6 bases from J, with 12 bases between. Germline values: CDR1 GTSNPN, CDR2 SVGIG (reference sequence). In DNA form, the CDR3 reads TGTGCCTGGAGTGTACGTAACGGGGGCGAGCAGTACTTC. It yields the protein CAWSVRNGGEQYF.

The V call is TRBV11-2, the J call TRBJ1-2; D may be TRBD1 (6 bases). Trimming removed 1 base at V and 4 bases at J, with 10 bases between. This CDR3 is built from 14 residues. Germline V CDR1 and CDR2: SGHAT, FQNNGV. In DNA, the CDR3 is TGTGCCAGCAGCTTAGTCCAGGGGCCCTATGGCTACACCTTC. Translating gives CASSLVQGPYGYTF.

V gene TRBV10-1 combines with J gene TRBJ2-1; D is possibly TRBD1 (6 bases). Germline CDR1 WNHNN, CDR2 SYGVQD (reference sequence). The CDR3 runs 15 residues. V gave up 1 base and J gave up 2 bases, with 9 bases separating them. Here the CDR3 DNA reads TGCGCCAGCAGTGAGTACAGGGAAACCTACAATGAGCAGTTCTTC. Encoded protein: CASSEYRETYNEQFF.